This T cell receptor beta chain derives from a study of cytotoxic CD8 clonotypes in ibrutinib-treated CLL. About the study: A mean of roughly 250,000 productive templates and more than 75,000 productive rearrangements was obtained per sample.

Unmatched junction bases numbered 5, after V lost 6 bases and J lost 3 bases. This CDR3 contains 13 residues. Germline CDR1 is ENHRY and CDR2 is SYGVKD. Cryopreserved PBMCs were the source of about 1.9 micrograms of genomic DNA, which went to TCR beta libraries. This clone turned up a few times. Its target is unknown. Points from the study as a whole: Public clonotypes were uncommon and contracted or stayed stable on treatment.

Measured with immunoSEQ multiplex PCR; TCRdb has only the in-frame clones, and not every one. The sample holds approximately 200,000 clones, approximately 68% seen once. This sequence joins TRBV10-3 and TRBJ2-7, with 7 positions matching TRBD1. The material sequenced was PBMCs, taken after 24 months of ibrutinib treatment. The TCR was taken from a human donor with chronic lymphocytic leukemia. This CDR3 is CAIREDRVYEQYF. Here the CDR3 DNA reads TGTGCCATCAGGGAAGACAGGGTCTACGAGCAGTACTTC.